The source of this TCR beta chain is a study of cytomegalovirus exposure and HLA in healthy donors. Study-wide background: The 110 or so validation repertoires used a platform that matched the one used for the 666 first-cohort repertoires, as a later analysis reported. Study-wide points: Cytomegalovirus-associated status was assigned to roughly 160 TCR beta chains.

TCRdb's copy holds only in-frame clones and misses some; the assay was immunoSEQ multiplex PCR. Here the sample spans 120,000 or so clones, around 85% being singletons. Germline-derived CDR1 and CDR2 are SGHVS and FQNEAQ. Germline trimming cut 1 base from V and 9 bases from J; bases unmatched to any gene: 5. This CDR3 comprises 13 residues. In its sample, this clone was seen once. What it recognizes is unknown. The chain links TRBV7-8 to TRBJ2-7; the match to TRBD1 covers 8 bases. The specimen sequenced was PBMCs. The sequence was obtained from a man in his late teens or twenties in good health and CMV-seropositive. The CDR3 is CASSLDQGAVQYF. The CDR3 DNA reads as TGTGCCAGCAGCTTAGACCAGGGGGCTGTGCAGTACTTC.